One and the same sample provided the 14 T cell receptor beta chains below, sequenced in a study of vaccination effects on CD4 cells after COVID-19. No antigen has been assigned to these receptors. Sequencing was performed with immunoSEQ multiplex PCR; in TCRdb, only in-frame clones are kept and a portion is missing. The sample carries 35,000 to 45,000 clones, over 60% recorded once. After expansion with viral peptide pools in the ViraFEST assay, antigen-specific CD4+ T cells were sequenced. With roughly 9 days of culture completed, CD4+ T cells were isolated. A positive SARS-CoV-2 PCR test fell between March and December 2020. The material sequenced was CD4+ T cells from PBMCs cultured with HCoV-NL63 spike peptides, taken before COVID-19 vaccination. The receptors shown here come from a human donor who had a prior SARS-CoV-2 infection.

The chain recombines TRBV28 with TRBJ2-5; D not certain. Germline CDR1 MDHEN, CDR2 SYDVKM. This CDR3 is 11 amino acids long. Trimming took 6 bases from V and 7 from J, leaving 9 bases between them. Here the CDR3 reads CASRGWGTQYF. Here the CDR3 DNA reads TGTGCCAGCAGGGGGTGGGGGACCCAGTACTTC.

The chain couples TRBV2 to TRBJ2-2, with D possibly being TRBD1 (6 bases). The germline gives CDR1 SNHLY, CDR2 FYNNEI. CDR3 length: 16 residues. Trimming took 5 bases from V and 0 from J, leaving 13 bases between them. The CDR3 protein is CASSQTWTANTGELFF. For the CDR3, the DNA is TGTGCCAGCAGTCAGACGTGGACAGCGAACACCGGGGAGCTGTTTTTT.

In its sample, this clone was seen once. The J gene is TRBJ1-6, the V gene TRBV19, with D maybe TRBD1 (6 bases). V lost 5 bases and J 0 bases, leaving 14 bases between the germline ends. The germline V gene has CDR1 LNHDA and CDR2 SQIVND (reference sequence). This CDR3 is 17 amino acids long. The CDR3 DNA reads as TGTGCCAGTAGTCCCCGGACAGTCCTCTCCTATAATTCACCCCTCCACTTT. Amino acid sequence: CASSPRTVLSYNSPLHF.

The chain is built from TRBV19 and TRBJ2-7; 9 nucleotides match TRBD1. CDR3 size: 17 residues. J lost 3 bases, V lost 4 bases, and 13 bases had no gene match. CDR1 is LNHDA and CDR2 is SQIVND in the germline V gene (reference sequence). The CDR3 DNA sequence: TGTGCCAGTAGTACATACACCGGGACAGGGCATTTCTACGAGCAGTACTTC. It codes for CASSTYTGTGHFYEQYF.

This chain links TRBV28 with TRBJ1-1; tentative D call: TRBD1 (6 bases). The V gene's germline CDR1 is MDHEN and CDR2 SYDVKM. V was shortened by 4 bases and J by 2 bases, with 14 bases between the two germline ends. The CDR3 runs 15 residues. For the CDR3, the DNA is TGTGCCAGCAGTTCCCCACAGGGAGCAAACACTGAAGCTTTCTTT. This sequence encodes CASSSPQGANTEAFF.

The chain joins TRBV7-9 to TRBJ2-3; D ambiguous. Germline loops: CDR1 SEHNR, CDR2 FQNEAQ (reference sequence). V lost 1 base to trimming and J lost 0 bases, with 5 bases between them. The CDR3 has 14 amino acids. As DNA, the CDR3 is TGTGCCAGCAGCTTAGGGTTTAGCACAGATACGCAGTATTTT. Translation gives CASSLGFSTDTQYF.

The rearrangement uses TRBV6-6 and TRBJ2-5; possibly TRBD2 for D (6 bases). V gave up 6 bases and J gave up 1 base, with 12 bases separating them. This CDR3 contains 14 residues. The V gene's germline CDR1 is MNHNY and CDR2 SVGAGI (reference sequence). In DNA, the CDR3 is TGTGCCAGCAGGGATCTAGCGTTCCAAGAGACCCAGTACTTC. Translated, it gives CASRDLAFQETQYF.

The V gene is TRBV5-1, the J gene TRBJ2-3, with D possibly TRBD2 on 5 matching bases. The V gene lost 6 bases and the J gene lost 2 bases, with 10 bases spanning the gap. The CDR3 runs to 13 residues. Germline V gene lookup returns CDR1 SGHRS and CDR2 YFSETQ. CDR3 DNA sequence: TGCGCCAGCAAAAAGCGGCTCACAGATACGCAGTATTTT. Amino acids: CASKKRLTDTQYF.

The chain is built from TRBV6-2 or TRBV6-3 and TRBJ1-2; 9 bases fit TRBD1. The V gene's germline CDR1 is MNHEY and CDR2 SVGEGT. This CDR3 has 16 residues. Trimming at V came to 6 bases and at J to 2 bases, leaving 10 bases not matched to a gene. The CDR3 bases are TGTGCCAGCAGCCCAAACAGGGGGCAGAAGAACTATGGCTACACCTTC. It yields the protein CASSPNRGQKNYGYTF.

This clone was counted only a few times. This chain links TRBV3-1 (or the pseudogene TRBV3-2) with TRBJ2-2; D gene uncertain. The CDR3 length is 12 residues. Germline CDR1 LGHDT, CDR2 YNNKEL (reference sequence). Between the trimmed V and J ends, which lost 4 bases and 3 bases, there was a span of 3 bases. The chain's CDR3 is CASSLDTGELFF. In DNA form, the CDR3 reads TGTGCCAGCAGCCTAGACACCGGGGAGCTGTTTTTT.

V is TRBV27 and J is TRBJ1-6; D gene unclear. V dropped 1 base and J dropped 4 bases, with 8 bases sitting between them. Germline V lookup: CDR1 MNHEY, CDR2 SMNVEV (reference sequence). The CDR3 runs 15 residues. CDR3 sequence reads: CASSLWSRYNSPLHF. The CDR3 DNA is TGTGCCAGCAGTTTATGGTCCAGGTATAATTCACCCCTCCACTTT.

The chain links TRBV14 to TRBJ2-1, with 7 bases matching TRBD1. The V gene end was trimmed by 3 bases and the J gene end by 5 bases; junction bases not matched to a gene: 10. The CDR3 length is 16 residues. The germline gives CDR1 SGHDN, CDR2 FVKESK. CDR3 sequence reads: CASSHSMTGIHNEQFF. The CDR3 DNA sequence: TGTGCCAGCAGCCACTCGATGACAGGGATCCACAATGAGCAGTTCTTC.

The chain employs TRBV4-1 and TRBJ2-5; 8 bases are shared with TRBD2. Germline V gene sequence: CDR1 MGHRA, CDR2 YSYEKL. The CDR3 is 14 residues long. After removal of 5 bases from V and 2 bases from J, the junction contained 4 bases not matched to a gene. CDR3 DNA: TGCGCCAGCAGCGCGGGGGGTTTACAAGAGACCCAGTACTTC. The encoded protein is CASSAGGLQETQYF.

The chain couples TRBV5-1 to TRBJ2-1; 10 bases fit TRBD2. V gave up 5 bases and J gave up 1 base; unmatched junction bases: 6. Germline V gene lookup returns CDR1 SGHRS and CDR2 YFSETQ. The CDR3 totals 16 residues. The CDR3 sequence is CASRPISGRSYNEQFF. DNA for the CDR3: TGCGCCAGCAGACCGATTAGCGGGAGGTCCTACAATGAGCAGTTCTTC.